Given below is one TCR beta chain in context. Its target is unknown. The data are from a study of cytomegalovirus exposure and HLA in healthy donors. Study-level findings and limits: The study put under 200 TCR beta chains on its list as cytomegalovirus-associated. Among TCR sequences, most were rare, though some public TCRs appeared in many donors. CMV antigen specificity was confirmed in vitro for a few CMV-associated chains.

Some clones are missing from TCRdb's copy, which holds only in-frame ones; the method was immunoSEQ multiplex PCR. The data show over 70,000 clones, 90% to 95% seen once. This CDR3 contains 14 residues. V lost 1 base to trimming and J lost 6 bases, with 11 bases between them. Germline V gene lookup returns CDR1 LNHDA and CDR2 SQIVND (reference sequence). The clonotype originates from a woman younger than 35 in good health and CMV-seronegative. The J gene is TRBJ2-3, the V gene TRBV19; D remains ambiguous. Input material: PBMCs. CDR3 coding DNA: TGTGCCAGTAGTATAGGACTCTCTCGGGATACGCAGTATTTT. It specifies CASSIGLSRDTQYF.